Listed here are 22 T cell receptor beta chains from one sample, sequenced in a study of CD8 T cells in ankylosing spondylitis. TCRdb redid the calling of the 5' RACE reads with MiXCR, one entry per CDR3 protein. This table has some 30,000 distinct CDR3 sequences, around 14% appearing once. Input material: blood. The receptor source for this set is a male donor with ankylosing spondylitis or in good health (not recorded which).

V gene TRBV12-3 or TRBV12-4 combines with J gene TRBJ1-4, with TRBD1 as a possible D gene (5 bases). This CDR3 region has 15 residues. The V end was cut by 1 base, the J end by 8 bases, with 14 bases between. This chain's CDR3 is CASSLVAGPEEKLFF. The CDR3 DNA reads TGTGCCAGCAGTTTAGTCGCGGGGCCGGAAGAAAAACTGTTTTTT.

The rearrangement uses TRBV20-1 and TRBJ2-1; 14 bases are a match to TRBD2. Germline trimming cut 3 bases from V and 8 bases from J; bases unmatched to any gene: 12. Germline CDR1 DFQATT, CDR2 SNEGSKA (reference sequence). There are 17 residues in the CDR3. The CDR3 DNA follows: TGCAGTGCTAGGGCCACGGGACTAGCGGGAGCGGTAGATGAGCAGTTCTTC. Its protein is CSARATGLAGAVDEQFF.

The chain employs TRBV5-1 and TRBJ2-7; tentative D call: TRBD1 (6 bases). CDR1 and CDR2 (germline): SGHRS, YFSETQ. The ends were cut back, 3 bases at V and 6 bases at J, with 13 bases in the middle. This CDR3 is 13 amino acids long. The CDR3 here is CASSSTGTSEQYF. The CDR3 bases are TGCGCCAGCAGCTCGACAGGAACTTCCGAGCAGTACTTC.

This chain connects TRBV12-3 or TRBV12-4 to TRBJ2-2; TRBD2 matches 8 bases. The CDR3 extends over 15 amino acids. J gave up 5 bases and V 5 bases, and 7 bases lay outside the gene matches. CDR3 residues: CASSERGRATGELFF. The DNA for the CDR3 is TGTGCCAGCAGTGAGCGGGGGCGCGCAACCGGGGAGCTGTTTTTT.

The chain uses TRBV20-1 and TRBJ1-1; 7 bases fit TRBD1. The CDR3 contains 13 residues. Trimming removed 3 bases from V and 3 bases from J; junction bases left unmatched: 4. In germline, CDR1 is DFQATT, CDR2 SNEGSKA (reference sequence). CDR3 loop: CSARVTGDTEAFF. The CDR3 DNA follows: TGCAGTGCTAGGGTTACAGGGGACACTGAAGCTTTCTTT.

The table lists this clonotype with a few counts. J is TRBJ1-2 and V is TRBV29-1, with D hard to call. This CDR3 spans 11 amino acids. The V end lost 1 base, the J end lost 8 bases, and 8 bases lay between the germline ends. Germline CDR1 is SQVTM and CDR2 is ANQGSEA. The CDR3 DNA reads TGCAGCGTTGAAGTGCTGGGGGGCTACACCTTC. This encodes CSVEVLGGYTF. The entire variable domain, with the rest obtained from reference TRBV29-1 and TRBJ1-2, is as follows: SAVISQKPSRDICQRGTSLTIQCQVDSQVTMMFWYRQQPGQSLTLIATANQGSEATYESGFVIDKFPISRPNLTFSTLTVSNMSPEDSSIYLCSVEVLGGYTFGSGTRLTVV.

The J gene is TRBJ2-2, the V gene TRBV5-5, with D unresolved. The CDR3 is 14 amino acids. Trimming removed 0 bases at V and 1 base at J, with 4 bases between. In germline, CDR1 is SGHKS, CDR2 YYEKEE (reference sequence). The CDR3 is CASSLGRNTGELFF. The DNA of the CDR3 is TGTGCCAGCAGCTTGGGTCGGAACACCGGGGAGCTGTTTTTT.

Only a few counts were recorded for this clonotype. J is TRBJ2-7 and V is TRBV29-1, with a weak D call TRBD2 (5 bases). Trimming stripped 7 bases from V and 6 bases from J, with 19 bases between. The CDR3 sequence is 13 residues long. Germline V gene data show CDR1 as SQVTM and CDR2 as ANQGSEA. The CDR3 bases are TGCAGCGCCGGGATTTCGGGGAGAGGCGAGCAGTACTTC. Its protein is CSAGISGRGEQYF.

The V gene is TRBV20-1, the J gene TRBJ1-1; 9 bases fit TRBD1. The ends lost 5 bases at V and 8 bases at J; junction bases unmatched: 3. The CDR3 is made up of 11 amino acids. Germline V gene sequence: CDR1 DFQATT, CDR2 SNEGSKA (reference sequence). CDR3 region: CSAPDRGEAFF. The CDR3 nucleotides are TGCAGTGCTCCGGACAGGGGAGAAGCTTTCTTT.

This chain links TRBV12-3 or TRBV12-4 with TRBJ2-4, with 8 bases matching TRBD1. The CDR3 contains 17 residues. V was clipped by 5 bases and J by 0 bases; unmatched bases: 9. CDR3 nucleotides: TGTGCCAGCAGTCCGAGACAGGGGCGCCTAGCCAAAAACATTCAGTACTTC. It encodes CASSPRQGRLAKNIQYF.

This clonotype showed up just a few times. V and J are TRBV5-4 and TRBJ2-2; D unclear. Germline V gene data show CDR1 as SGHNT and CDR2 as YYREEE (reference sequence). The CDR3 totals 15 residues. V was pared by 2 bases and J by 5 bases, with 13 bases between. Here the CDR3 DNA reads TGTGCCAGCAGCTTCGTTTACGGTTCAACCGGGGAGCTGTTTTTT. Translating gives CASSFVYGSTGELFF.

This clonotype has just a few counts. The chain is built from TRBV30 and TRBJ2-1; D is undetermined. Trimming took 5 bases from V and 7 from J, leaving 9 bases between them. The CDR3 runs to 11 residues. The germline V gene encodes CDR1 GTSNPN and CDR2 SVGIG (reference sequence). CDR3 sequence reads: CAWGRYNEQFF. CDR3 sequence (DNA): TGTGCCTGGGGCAGATATAATGAGCAGTTCTTC. Combining the CDR3 with reference TRBV30 and TRBJ2-1 gives the whole variable domain SQTIHQWPATLVQPVGSPLSLECTVEGTSNPNLYWYRQAAGRGLQLLFYSVGIGQISSEVPQNLSASRPQDRQFILSSKKLLLSDSGFYLCAWGRYNEQFFGPGTRLTVL.

Only a few counts were recorded for this clonotype. This chain connects TRBV11-2 to TRBJ2-1, with 11 bases aligning to TRBD2. CDR3 length: 16 amino acids. The germline V gene has CDR1 SGHAT and CDR2 FQNNGV. Trimming removed 5 bases from V and 6 bases from J; junction bases left unmatched: 9. CDR3 sequence reads: CASSILAGGPINEQFF. The CDR3 region has the DNA TGTGCCAGCAGCATCTTAGCGGGAGGGCCGATCAATGAGCAGTTCTTC. The whole variable domain, remainder taken from reference TRBV11-2 and TRBJ2-1, is EAGVAQSPRYKIIEKRQSVAFWCNPISGHATLYWYQQILGQGPKLLIQFQNNGVVDDSQLPKDRFSAERLKGVDSTLKIQPAKLEDSAVYLCASSILAGGPINEQFFGPGTRLTVL.

The rearrangement uses TRBV4-3 and TRBJ1-6; D is undetermined. The CDR3 is 14 residues long. V was pared by 4 bases and J by 1 base, with 5 bases between. Looked up from germline, CDR1 is LGHNA and CDR2 is YSLEER. CDR3 DNA: TGCGCCAGCAGCCTCGCATCCTATAATTCACCCCTCCACTTT. This translates into CASSLASYNSPLHF.

This clonotype was observed a handful of times. The chain is built from TRBV7-9 and TRBJ2-1; TRBD2 aligns across 14 bases. CDR1 is SEHNR and CDR2 is FQNEAQ in the germline V gene (reference sequence). The CDR3 runs to 16 residues. Germline trimming cut 2 bases from V and 5 bases from J; bases unmatched to any gene: 2. CDR3 DNA: TGTGCCAGCAGCTTACGACTAGCGGGAGGGGACAATGAGCAGTTCTTC. This sequence encodes CASSLRLAGGDNEQFF.

The chain employs TRBV20-1 and TRBJ1-5, with a possible D match to TRBD1 (5 bases). The germline V gene has CDR1 DFQATT and CDR2 SNEGSKA (reference sequence). The CDR3 is 13 residues long. V was clipped by 6 bases and J by 8 bases, with 17 bases between them. The CDR3 is CSARAAGVEPQHF. The DNA for the CDR3 is TGCAGTGCCCGGGCGGCGGGGGTTGAGCCCCAGCATTTT.

This clonotype was seen many times. The chain joins TRBV20-1 to TRBJ2-3; D perhaps matches TRBD2 (6 bases). The V end lost 7 bases, the J end lost 4 bases, and 12 bases lay between the germline ends. The germline V gene has CDR1 DFQATT and CDR2 SNEGSKA (reference sequence). The CDR3 length is 12 residues. The CDR3 loop reads CSGSGVADTQYF. CDR3 sequence (DNA): TGCAGTGGTTCGGGAGTTGCAGATACGCAGTATTTT.

This clonotype has a handful of counts. This chain uses TRBV11-2 with TRBJ2-1; D is ambiguous. CDR3 length equals 12 residues. Trimming took off 3 bases at V and 3 bases at J, with 3 bases between the two ends. Germline V gene sequence: CDR1 SGHAT, CDR2 FQNNGV. The CDR3 loop reads CASSFRYNEQFF. For the CDR3, the DNA is TGTGCCAGCAGCTTCCGCTACAATGAGCAGTTCTTC.

The V call is TRBV4-1, the J call TRBJ2-3, with TRBD2 as a possible D gene (5 bases). CDR1 and CDR2 (germline): MGHRA, YSYEKL. V was pared by 0 bases and J by 4 bases, with 11 bases between. The CDR3 runs to 15 residues. CDR3 bases: TGCGCCAGCAGCCAAGATCTCGTTAGCGCAGATACGCAGTATTTT. Encoded protein: CASSQDLVSADTQYF.

The genes are TRBV5-1 and TRBJ2-5; D gene unclear. Between the trimmed V and J ends, which lost 0 bases and 1 base, there was a span of 7 bases. This CDR3 region has 14 residues. The germline V gene has CDR1 SGHRS and CDR2 YFSETQ. The CDR3 sequence: CASSLVPGQETQYF. Written as DNA, the CDR3 is TGCGCCAGCAGCTTGGTGCCGGGCCAAGAGACCCAGTACTTC. Together with reference TRBV5-1 and TRBJ2-5, the CDR3 gives the full variable domain: KAGVTQTPRYLIKTRGQQVTLSCSPISGHRSVSWYQQTPGQGLQFLFEYFSETQRNKGNFPGRFSGRQFSNSRSEMNVSTLELGDSALYLCASSLVPGQETQYFGPGTRLLVL.

This clonotype was seen a handful of times. The genes are TRBV4-3 and TRBJ2-5, with D uncertain. CDR1 is LGHNA, CDR2 YSLEER, per germline. The CDR3 contains 13 residues. The V end lost 4 bases, the J end lost 5 bases, and 11 bases lay between the germline ends. Here the CDR3 reads CASSPTVLETQYF. In DNA form, the CDR3 reads TGCGCCAGCAGCCCAACCGTGTTGGAGACCCAGTACTTC.

This clonotype was recorded once. Mismatch with germline at one junction end may stem from a read error. The chain recombines TRBV7-9 with TRBJ2-1; 8 bases are a match to TRBD2. Germline V gene sequence: CDR1 SEHNR, CDR2 FQNEAQ (reference sequence). The CDR3 covers 15 residues. The CDR3 DNA is TGTGCCAGTAGCTTAGAAGCGGGAGCTCTCGATGAGCAGTTCTTC. It translates to CASSLEAGALDEQFF.